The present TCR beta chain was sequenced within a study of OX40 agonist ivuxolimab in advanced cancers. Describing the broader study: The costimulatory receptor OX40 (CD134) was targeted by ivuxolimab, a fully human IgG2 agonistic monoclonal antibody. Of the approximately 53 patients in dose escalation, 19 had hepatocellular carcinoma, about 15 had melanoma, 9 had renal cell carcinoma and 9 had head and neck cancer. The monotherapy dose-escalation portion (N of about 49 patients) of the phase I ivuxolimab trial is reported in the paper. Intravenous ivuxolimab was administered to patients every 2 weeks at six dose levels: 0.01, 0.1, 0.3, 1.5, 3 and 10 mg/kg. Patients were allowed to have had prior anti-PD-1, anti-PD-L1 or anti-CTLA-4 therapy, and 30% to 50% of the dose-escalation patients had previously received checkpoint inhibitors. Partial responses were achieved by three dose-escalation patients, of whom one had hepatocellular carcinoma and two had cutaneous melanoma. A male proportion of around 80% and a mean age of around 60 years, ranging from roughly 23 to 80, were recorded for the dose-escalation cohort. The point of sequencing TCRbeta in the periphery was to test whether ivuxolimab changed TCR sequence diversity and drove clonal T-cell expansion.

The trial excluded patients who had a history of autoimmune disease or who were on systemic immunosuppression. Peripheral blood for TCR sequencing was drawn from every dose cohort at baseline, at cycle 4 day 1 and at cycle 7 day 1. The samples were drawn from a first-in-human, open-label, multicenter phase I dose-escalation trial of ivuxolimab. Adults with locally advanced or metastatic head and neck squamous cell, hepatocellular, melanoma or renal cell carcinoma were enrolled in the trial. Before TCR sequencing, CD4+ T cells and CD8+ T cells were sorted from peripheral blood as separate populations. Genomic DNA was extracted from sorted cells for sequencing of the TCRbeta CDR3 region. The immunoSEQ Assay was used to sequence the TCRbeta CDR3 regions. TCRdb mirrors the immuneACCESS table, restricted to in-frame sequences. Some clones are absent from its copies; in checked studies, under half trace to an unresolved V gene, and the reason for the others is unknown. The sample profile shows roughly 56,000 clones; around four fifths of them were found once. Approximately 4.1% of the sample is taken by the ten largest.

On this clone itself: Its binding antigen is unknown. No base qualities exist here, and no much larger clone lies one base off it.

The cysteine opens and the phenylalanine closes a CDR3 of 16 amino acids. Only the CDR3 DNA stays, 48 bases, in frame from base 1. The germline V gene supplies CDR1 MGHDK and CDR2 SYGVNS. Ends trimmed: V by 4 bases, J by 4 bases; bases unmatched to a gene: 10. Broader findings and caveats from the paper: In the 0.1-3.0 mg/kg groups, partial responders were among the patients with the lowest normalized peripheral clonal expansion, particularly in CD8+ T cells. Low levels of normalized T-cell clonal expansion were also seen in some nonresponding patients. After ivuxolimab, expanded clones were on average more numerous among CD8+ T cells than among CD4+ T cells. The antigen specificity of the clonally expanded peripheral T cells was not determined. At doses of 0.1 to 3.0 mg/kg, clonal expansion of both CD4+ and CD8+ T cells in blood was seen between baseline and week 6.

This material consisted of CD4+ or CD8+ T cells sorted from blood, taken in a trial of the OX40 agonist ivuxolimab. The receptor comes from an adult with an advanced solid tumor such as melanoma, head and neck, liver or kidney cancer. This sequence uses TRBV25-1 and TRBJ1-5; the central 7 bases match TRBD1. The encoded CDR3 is CASSVRPRGRNQPQHF. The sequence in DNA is TGTGCCAGCAGTGTCCGCCCAAGGGGGCGTAATCAGCCCCAGCATTTT.